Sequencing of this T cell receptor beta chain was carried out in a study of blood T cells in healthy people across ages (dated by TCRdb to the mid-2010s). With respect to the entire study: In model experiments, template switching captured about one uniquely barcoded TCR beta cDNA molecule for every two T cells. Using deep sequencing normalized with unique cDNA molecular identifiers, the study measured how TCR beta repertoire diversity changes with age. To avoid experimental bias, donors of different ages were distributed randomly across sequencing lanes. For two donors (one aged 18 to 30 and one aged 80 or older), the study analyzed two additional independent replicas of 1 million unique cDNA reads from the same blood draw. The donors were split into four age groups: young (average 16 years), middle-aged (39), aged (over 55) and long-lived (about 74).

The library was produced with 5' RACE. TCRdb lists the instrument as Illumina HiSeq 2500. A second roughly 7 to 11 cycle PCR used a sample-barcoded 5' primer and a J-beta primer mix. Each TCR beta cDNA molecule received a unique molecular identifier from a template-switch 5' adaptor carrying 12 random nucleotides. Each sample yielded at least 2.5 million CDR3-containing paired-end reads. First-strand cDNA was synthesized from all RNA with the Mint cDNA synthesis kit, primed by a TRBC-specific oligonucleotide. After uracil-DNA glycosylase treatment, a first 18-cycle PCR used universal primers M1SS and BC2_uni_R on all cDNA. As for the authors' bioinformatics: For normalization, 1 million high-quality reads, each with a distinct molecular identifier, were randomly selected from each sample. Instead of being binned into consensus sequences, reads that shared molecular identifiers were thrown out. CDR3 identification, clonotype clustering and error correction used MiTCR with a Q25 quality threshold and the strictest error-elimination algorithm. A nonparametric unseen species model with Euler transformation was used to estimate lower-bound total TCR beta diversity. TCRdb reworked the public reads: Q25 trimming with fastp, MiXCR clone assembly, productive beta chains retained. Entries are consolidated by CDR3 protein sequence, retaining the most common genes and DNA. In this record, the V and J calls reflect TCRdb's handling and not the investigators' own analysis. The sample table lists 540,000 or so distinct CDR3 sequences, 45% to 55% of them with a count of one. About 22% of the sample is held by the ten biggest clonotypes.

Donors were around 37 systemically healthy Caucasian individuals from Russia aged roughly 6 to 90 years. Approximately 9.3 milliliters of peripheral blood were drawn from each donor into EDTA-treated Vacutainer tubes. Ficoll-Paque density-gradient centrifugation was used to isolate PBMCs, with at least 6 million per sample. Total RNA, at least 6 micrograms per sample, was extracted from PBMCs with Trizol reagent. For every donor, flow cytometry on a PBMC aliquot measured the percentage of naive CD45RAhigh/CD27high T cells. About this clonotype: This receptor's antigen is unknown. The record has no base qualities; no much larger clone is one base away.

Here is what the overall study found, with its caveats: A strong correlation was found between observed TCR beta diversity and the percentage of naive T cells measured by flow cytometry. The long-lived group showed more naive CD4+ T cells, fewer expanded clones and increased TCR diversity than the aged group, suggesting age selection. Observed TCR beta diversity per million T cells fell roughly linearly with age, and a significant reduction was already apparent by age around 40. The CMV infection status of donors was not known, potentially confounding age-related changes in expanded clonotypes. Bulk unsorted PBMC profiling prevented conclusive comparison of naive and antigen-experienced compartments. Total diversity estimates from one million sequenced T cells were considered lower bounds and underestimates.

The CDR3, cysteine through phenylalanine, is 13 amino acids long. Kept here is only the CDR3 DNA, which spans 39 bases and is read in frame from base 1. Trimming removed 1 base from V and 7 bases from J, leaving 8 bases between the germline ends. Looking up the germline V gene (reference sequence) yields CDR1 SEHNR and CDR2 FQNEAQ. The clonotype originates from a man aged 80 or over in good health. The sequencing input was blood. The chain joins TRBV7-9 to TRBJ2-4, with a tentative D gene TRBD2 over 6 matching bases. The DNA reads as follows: TGTGCCAGCAGCTTAGGTGCGGGGAACATTCAGTACTTC. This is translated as CASSLGAGNIQYF.